This TCR beta chain emerged from a study of cytomegalovirus exposure and HLA in healthy donors. The study, taken as a whole, reports: Whilst most TCR sequences proved rare, a subset of public TCRs occurred across many donors.

A multiplex PCR was run with 60 Vbeta primers and 13 Jbeta primers. Assay: immunoSEQ multiplex PCR; the TCRdb copy retains only in-frame clones and omits some. In all, the sample yields 110,000 to 150,000 clones. The V and J ends lost 5 bases and 6 bases respectively, with 15 bases between them. Germline CDR1 is SGHTA and CDR2 is FQGTGA. This CDR3 is 14 amino acids long. As for the donors, each was a healthy bone marrow donor. For this clone: Its antigen is as yet unknown.

The rearrangement uses TRBV7-3 and TRBJ2-3; no reliable D call. This receptor was taken from a man in his forties in good health and CMV-seronegative. Sequenced input: PBMCs. CDR3 sequence (DNA): TGTGCCAGCAGCCAAACCGGCGTCGGGGATACGCAGTATTTT. Translation: CASSQTGVGDTQYF.